What follows are 8 T cell receptor beta chains derived from one specimen sequenced in a study of OX40 agonist ivuxolimab in advanced cancers. Clones were read by immunoSEQ multiplex PCR, and TCRdb kept only the in-frame ones, dropping some. Of tens of thousands of clones listed, 80% to 85% are singletons. The source material was CD4+ or CD8+ T cells sorted from blood, sampled in a trial of the OX40 agonist ivuxolimab. These receptors all stem from an adult with an advanced solid tumor such as melanoma, head and neck, liver or kidney cancer.

The rearrangement uses TRBV9 and TRBJ1-2, with a possible D match to TRBD1 (6 bases). V shed 0 bases and J shed 5 bases, with 20 bases lying between them. Germline V lookup: CDR1 SGDLS, CDR2 YYNGEE. This CDR3 has 17 residues. The CDR3 is CASSVAPTGRNPYGYTF. CDR3 DNA: TGTGCCAGCAGCGTAGCTCCCACAGGGAGAAACCCTTATGGCTACACCTTC.

The rearrangement joins TRBV2 to TRBJ1-2, with D perhaps TRBD1 (6 bases). V lost 5 bases and J 1 base, leaving 14 bases between the germline ends. The CDR3 spans 15 residues. CDR1 is SNHLY and CDR2 is FYNNEI in the germline V gene. The CDR3 DNA reads as TGTGCCAGCAGTTCACCACAGGGAATTAACTATGGCTACACCTTC. This encodes CASSSPQGINYGYTF.

The chain combines TRBV7-3 with TRBJ1-1; tentative D call: TRBD1 (6 bases). The germline CDR1 and CDR2 sequences are SGHTA and FQGTGA. This CDR3 is built from 13 residues. Trimming stripped 5 bases from V and 1 base from J, with 8 bases between. The CDR3 DNA is TGTGCCAGCAGCGGAGGGGGGAACACTGAAGCTTTCTTT. It is translated as CASSGGGNTEAFF. Together with reference TRBV7-3 and TRBJ1-1, the CDR3 gives the full variable domain: GAGVSQTPSNKVTEKGKYVELRCDPISGHTALYWYRQSLGQGPEFLIYFQGTGAADDSGLPNDRFFAVRPEGSVSTLKIQRTERGDSAVYLCASSGGGNTEAFFGQGTRLTVV.

The chain carries TRBV9 and TRBJ2-1, with D perhaps matching TRBD2 (6 bases). Looked up from germline, CDR1 is SGDLS and CDR2 is YYNGEE. With 0 bases removed from V and 6 bases from J, the gap between germline ends came to 13 bases. This CDR3 has 15 residues. The CDR3 DNA is TGTGCCAGCAGCGTAGCCTTTGGGGGGTTCAATGAGCAGTTCTTC. Residues: CASSVAFGGFNEQFF. The whole variable domain, filled in from reference TRBV9 and TRBJ2-1, reads DSGVTQTPKHLITATGQRVTLRCSPRSGDLSVYWYQQSLDQGLQFLIQYYNGEERAKGNILERFSAQQFPDLHSELNLSSLELGDSALYFCASSVAFGGFNEQFFGPGTRLTVL.

This chain connects TRBV4-2 to TRBJ2-7; weak D call: TRBD1 (5 bases). Germline-derived CDR1 and CDR2 are LGHNA and YNFKEQ. The CDR3 contains 14 residues. Trimming cost V 5 bases and J 7 bases, with 18 bases left between them. The CDR3 here is CASSVRTGDVEQYF. The CDR3 DNA reads TGTGCCAGCAGCGTCCGTACAGGAGACGTAGAGCAGTACTTC.

The chain carries TRBV2 and TRBJ2-7; D is unclear. Germline lookup yields CDR1 SNHLY and CDR2 FYNNEI. The CDR3 spans 15 residues. The V gene lost 2 bases and the J gene lost 0 bases, with 11 bases spanning the gap. CDR3 DNA sequence: TGTGCCAGCAGTGAACAGCCTGGCAGCTCCTACGAGCAGTACTTC. Encoded protein: CASSEQPGSSYEQYF.

The chain recombines TRBV7-6 with TRBJ2-1, with D perhaps TRBD2 (5 bases). From germline, CDR1 is SGHVS and CDR2 FNYEAQ. The V end was cut by 1 base, the J end by 3 bases, with 10 bases between. This CDR3 is built from 15 residues. CDR3 residues: CASSLGGFNYNEQFF. The CDR3 coding sequence is TGTGCCAGCAGCTTAGGAGGGTTCAACTACAATGAGCAGTTCTTC. The variable domain in full, with the rest retrieved from reference TRBV7-6 and TRBJ2-1, is GAGVSQSPRYKVTKRGQDVALRCDPISGHVSLYWYRQALGQGPEFLTYFNYEAQQDKSGLPNDRFSAERPEGSISTLTIQRTEQRDSAMYRCASSLGGFNYNEQFFGPGTRLTVL.

The chain combines TRBV15 with TRBJ1-2; TRBD1 aligns across 8 bases. The CDR3 extends over 14 amino acids. Germline CDR1 is LNHNV and CDR2 is YYDKDF (reference sequence). The V and J ends lost 3 bases and 8 bases, in that order; junction bases with no gene match: 8. The CDR3 here is CATSRDTGGGGYTF. The CDR3 coding sequence is TGTGCCACCAGCAGGGATACAGGGGGAGGAGGCTACACCTTC.